The 21 T cell receptor beta chains below were found in one sample sequenced in a study of graft-versus-host responses after intestinal transplantation. For these TCRs, the target antigens are not known. Generated by immunoSEQ multiplex PCR, the TCRdb table keeps only in-frame clones and is missing some. Of more than 90,000 clones in the sample, approximately 92% were seen once. Sample: unstimulated CD4+ T cells sorted from spleen or lymph node cells, taken before transplant. All receptors derive from a human donor who was the organ donor for an intestinal transplant.

J is TRBJ1-2 and V is TRBV28; unclear D gene. Germline lookup yields CDR1 MDHEN and CDR2 SYDVKM. The V gene lost 6 bases and the J gene lost 4 bases, with 18 bases spanning the gap. This CDR3 contains 15 residues. The CDR3 sequence: CASSPSPEGLYGYTF. CDR3 in DNA: TGTGCCAGCAGCCCCAGCCCAGAAGGGCTCTATGGCTACACCTTC.

The chain carries TRBV6-5 and TRBJ1-5, with 7 bases aligning to TRBD1. There are 14 residues in the CDR3. Germline V gene lookup returns CDR1 MNHEY and CDR2 SVGAGI. After removal of 6 bases from V and 3 bases from J, the junction contained 5 bases not matched to a gene. CDR3 in amino acids: CASSNTGVNQPQHF. In DNA form, the CDR3 reads TGTGCCAGCAGCAATACAGGGGTCAATCAGCCCCAGCATTTT.

This clone was found once. The chain uses TRBV28 and TRBJ1-4; D unclear. The CDR3 length is 14 residues. Between the trimmed V and J ends, which lost 5 bases and 7 bases, there was a span of 14 bases. CDR1 is MDHEN, CDR2 SYDVKM, per germline. CDR3 nucleotides: TGTGCCAGCAGTCTGGGGAGAAGCGGTGAAAAACTGTTTTTT. Translation: CASSLGRSGEKLFF.

The chain carries TRBV11-3 and TRBJ2-3; D gene uncertain. The CDR3 totals 12 residues. The germline CDR1 and CDR2 sequences are SGHNT and YENEEA. Deletions cut 3 bases from V and 11 bases from J, with 12 bases between. CDR3 sequence reads: CASSLDGILQYF. DNA of the CDR3: TGTGCCAGCAGCTTGGATGGGATTCTGCAGTATTTT.

The chain has TRBV19 and TRBJ1-1; TRBD1 aligns across 10 bases. Germline-derived CDR1 and CDR2 are LNHDA and SQIVND (reference sequence). The CDR3 extends over 16 amino acids. V gave up 3 bases and J gave up 5 bases; unmatched junction bases: 9. The DNA for the CDR3 is TGTGCCAGTAGTATTAAGAGACAGGGGGCGCGAACTGAAGCTTTCTTT. Translation: CASSIKRQGARTEAFF. Looking up the rest from reference TRBV19 and TRBJ1-1 gives the full variable domain: DGGITQSPKYLFRKEGQNVTLSCEQNLNHDAMYWYRQDPGQGLRLIYYSQIVNDFQKGDIAEGYSVSREKKESFPLTVTSAQKNPTAFYLCASSIKRQGARTEAFFGQGTRLTVV.

The rearrangement joins TRBV15 to TRBJ2-4; no firm D call. The germline gives CDR1 LNHNV, CDR2 YYDKDF (reference sequence). The ends were cut back, 3 bases at V and 7 bases at J, with 13 bases in the middle. The length of the CDR3 is 14 residues. CDR3 in DNA: TGTGCCACCAGCAGGCTAGGGATTGAGAACATTCAGTACTTC. This encodes CATSRLGIENIQYF.

J is TRBJ2-2 and V is TRBV19; D is unclear. From germline, CDR1 is LNHDA and CDR2 SQIVND (reference sequence). The V and J ends lost 5 bases and 3 bases respectively, with 13 bases between them. The CDR3 extends over 15 amino acids. This CDR3 is CASSDIGSDTGELFF. CDR3 in DNA: TGTGCCAGTAGTGACATAGGGTCGGACACCGGGGAGCTGTTTTTT.

As regards this clone: Since no conserved phenylalanine or tryptophan closes the CDR3, a read error is the likely cause. The limits of the CDR3 on the DNA are not certain, so only TCRdb's listed CDR3 is given. V usage is TRBV5-1 and J usage is TRBJ1-1; the table's TRBD1 call for D was not verified on the DNA. CDR1 and CDR2 from the germline V gene are SGHRS and YFSETQ. With termini counted, the CDR3 has 12 amino acids. This CDR3 is CASSPHILQGPD.

This clone came up once. The CDR3 region is CASSRKRQVGHEQFF. The CDR3 bases are TGTGCCAGTAGTAGGAAACGACAGGTAGGACATGAGCAGTTCTTC. The gene calls are TRBV19 and TRBJ2-1; weak D call: TRBD1 (6 bases). The V end lost 4 bases, the J end lost 8 bases, and 18 bases lay between the germline ends. This CDR3 comprises 15 residues. CDR1 LNHDA and CDR2 SQIVND come from the germline V gene (reference sequence).

The chain joins TRBV19 to TRBJ2-5; possible D gene TRBD2, 5 bases. CDR1 LNHDA and CDR2 SQIVND come from the germline V gene (reference sequence). The CDR3 consists of 13 residues. The germline V and J ends were trimmed by 2 bases and 5 bases, with 9 bases remaining between them. This CDR3 is CASSIPGSETQYF. Here the CDR3 DNA reads TGTGCCAGTAGTATACCGGGGTCGGAGACCCAGTACTTC.

The chain recombines TRBV11-2 with TRBJ2-1, with 12 bases matching TRBD2. The CDR3 contains 16 residues. J lost 8 bases, V lost 5 bases, and 10 bases had no gene match. Germline loops: CDR1 SGHAT, CDR2 FQNNGV. In DNA, the CDR3 is TGTGCCAGCAGCGGATTGACTAGCGGGAGTATCTATGAGCAGTTCTTC. This translates into CASSGLTSGSIYEQFF. The full variable domain, rest sourced from reference TRBV11-2 and TRBJ2-1, is EAGVAQSPRYKIIEKRQSVAFWCNPISGHATLYWYQQILGQGPKLLIQFQNNGVVDDSQLPKDRFSAERLKGVDSTLKIQPAKLEDSAVYLCASSGLTSGSIYEQFFGPGTRLTVL.

The V gene is TRBV7-8, the J gene TRBJ1-2; 7 bases map to TRBD1. The CDR3 length is 15 residues. From germline, CDR1 is SGHVS and CDR2 FQNEAQ. V gave up 5 bases and J gave up 5 bases; unmatched junction bases: 11. Written as DNA, the CDR3 is TGTGCCAGCAGCGCCTACAGGGGCCCAATGTATGGCTACACCTTC. Translation gives CASSAYRGPMYGYTF.

With respect to this clone: It is likely a read error, because the conserved phenylalanine at the end of the CDR3 is missing. The chain joins TRBV11-2 to TRBJ2-2; perhaps TRBD2 as D (6 bases). CDR3 length: 17 amino acids. Per germline, CDR1 SGHAT and CDR2 FQNNGV. Trimming stripped 1 base from V and 0 bases from J, with 12 bases between. For the CDR3, the DNA is TGTGCCAGCAGCTTAGCCCCCGGGGGTGCGAACACCGGGGAGCTGTTTCTT. Translated: CASSLAPGGANTGELFL.

The chain couples TRBV11-2 to TRBJ1-1; D is uncertain. V lost 5 bases, J lost 1 base, and 11 bases lay in between. Germline V gene sequence: CDR1 SGHAT, CDR2 FQNNGV. The CDR3 spans 14 residues. CDR3 in amino acids: CASSQPAKNTEAFF. As DNA, the CDR3 is TGTGCCAGCAGCCAACCGGCCAAGAACACTGAAGCTTTCTTT. Together with reference TRBV11-2 and TRBJ1-1, the CDR3 gives the full variable domain: EAGVAQSPRYKIIEKRQSVAFWCNPISGHATLYWYQQILGQGPKLLIQFQNNGVVDDSQLPKDRFSAERLKGVDSTLKIQPAKLEDSAVYLCASSQPAKNTEAFFGQGTRLTVV.

This chain uses TRBV29-1 with TRBJ1-1; D gene ambiguous. The V end lost 6 bases, the J end lost 1 base, and 15 bases lay between the germline ends. The CDR3 sequence is 14 residues long. Germline V gene data show CDR1 as SQVTM and CDR2 as ANQGSEA. CDR3 in amino acids: CSVVRGRKNTEAFF. As DNA, the CDR3 is TGCAGCGTGGTCCGTGGACGGAAGAACACTGAAGCTTTCTTT.

The chain has TRBV6-8 and TRBJ1-2; TRBD1 is a possible D gene (5 bases). The CDR3 covers 17 residues. Germline V gene sequence: CDR1 MNHGY, CDR2 SAAAGT. V was clipped by 2 bases and J by 6 bases, with 22 bases between them. CDR3 region: CASSYGCRQDKTNGYTF. For the CDR3, the DNA is TGTGCCAGCAGTTACGGGTGTCGGCAGGACAAGACTAATGGCTACACCTTC.

The V and J genes are TRBV5-5 and TRBJ1-4; 10 nucleotides agree with TRBD1. The germline V gene encodes CDR1 SGHKS and CDR2 YYEKEE (reference sequence). V lost 6 bases to trimming and J lost 6 bases; unmatched junction nucleotides: 5. This CDR3 is built from 14 residues. CDR3 sequence reads: CASTRGTGDEKLFF. The CDR3 DNA reads TGTGCCAGCACACGCGGGACAGGGGATGAAAAACTGTTTTTT. Full variable domain (outside the CDR3, taken from reference TRBV5-5 and TRBJ1-4): DAGVTQSPTHLIKTRGQQVTLRCSPISGHKSVSWYQQVLGQGPQFIFQYYEKEERGRGNFPDRFSARQFPNYSSELNVNALLLGDSALYLCASTRGTGDEKLFFGSGTQLSVL.

J is TRBJ2-7 and V is TRBV5-1; TRBD2 matches at 8 bases. CDR1 and CDR2 (germline): SGHRS, YFSETQ. The CDR3 runs 13 residues. Trimming took 1 base from V and 6 from J; bases not matched to a gene: 3. Here the CDR3 reads CASSLREGLEQYF. In DNA, the CDR3 is TGCGCCAGCAGCTTGCGGGAGGGCCTCGAGCAGTACTTC.

The sample holds a few counts of this clone. V gene TRBV6-6 combines with J gene TRBJ2-3; 7 bases line up with TRBD1. CDR1 and CDR2 from the germline V gene are MNHNY and SVGAGI (reference sequence). The CDR3 is made up of 16 amino acids. V shed 0 bases and J 4 bases; nucleotides not matched to a gene: 7. The CDR3 reads CASSYSTGMKADTQYF. CDR3 coding DNA: TGTGCCAGCAGTTACTCGACAGGGATGAAGGCAGATACGCAGTATTTT.

The chain combines TRBV15 with TRBJ2-7, with D perhaps matching TRBD1 or TRBD2 (5 bases each). CDR3 length: 14 amino acids. Trimming cost V 3 bases and J 7 bases, with 16 bases left between them. Germline V gene sequence: CDR1 LNHNV, CDR2 YYDKDF (reference sequence). CDR3 sequence: CATSRGRDAGEQYF. In DNA form, the CDR3 reads TGTGCCACCAGCAGGGGCAGGGACGCTGGGGAGCAGTACTTC. The variable domain in full, completed from reference TRBV15 and TRBJ2-7, reads DAMVIQNPRYQVTQFGKPVTLSCSQTLNHNVMYWYQQKSSQAPKLLFHYYDKDFNNEADTPDNFQSRRPNTSFCFLDIRSPGLGDTAMYLCATSRGRDAGEQYFGPGTRLTVT.

J is TRBJ2-7 and V is TRBV7-2; D possibly corresponds to TRBD2 (7 bases). Germline CDR1 reads SGHTA; CDR2 reads FQGNSA. The V gene lost 0 bases and the J gene lost 4 bases, with 13 bases spanning the gap. The CDR3 contains 15 residues. The CDR3 sequence is CASSLAGGLIYEQYF. CDR3 sequence (DNA): TGTGCCAGCAGCTTAGCAGGGGGACTAATTTACGAGCAGTACTTC. Full variable domain (missing parts from reference TRBV7-2 and TRBJ2-7): GAGVSQSPSNKVTEKGKDVELRCDPISGHTALYWYRQSLGQGLEFLIYFQGNSAPDKSGLPSDRFSAERTGGSVSTLTIQRTQQEDSAVYLCASSLAGGLIYEQYFGPGTRLTVT.